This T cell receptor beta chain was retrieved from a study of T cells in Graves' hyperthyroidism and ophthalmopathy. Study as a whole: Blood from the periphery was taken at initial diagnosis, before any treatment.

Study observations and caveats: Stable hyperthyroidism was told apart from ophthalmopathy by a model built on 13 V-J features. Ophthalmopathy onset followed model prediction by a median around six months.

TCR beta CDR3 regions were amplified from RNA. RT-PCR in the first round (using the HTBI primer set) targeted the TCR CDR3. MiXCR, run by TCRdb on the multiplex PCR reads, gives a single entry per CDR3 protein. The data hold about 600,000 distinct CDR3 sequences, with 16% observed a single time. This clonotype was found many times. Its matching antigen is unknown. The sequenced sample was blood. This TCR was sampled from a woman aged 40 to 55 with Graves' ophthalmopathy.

In DNA form, the CDR3 reads TGTGCCAGCAGCTCTCCAGGGTTGTCCTACAATGAGCAGTTCTTC. Amino acid sequence: CASSSPGLSYNEQFF. The chain has TRBV7-8 and TRBJ2-1, with D tentatively TRBD1 (5 bases). Germline CDR1 reads SGHVS; CDR2 reads FQNEAQ. The CDR3 has 15 residues. V was cut by 4 bases and J by 1 base, with 11 bases left in between.